What follows is one TCR beta chain and its context. Antigen: not known. The data were obtained in a study of blood T cells in healthy people across ages. General study results and limits: Strong correlation linked observed beta diversity and percent naive T cells. Calculation of diversity from one million T cells yielded estimates considered to be underestimates.

All donors came from Russia, were Caucasian and healthy, and spanned ages about 6 to 100. Next came a second PCR, run for about 7 to 12 cycles, which used a sample-barcoded 5' primer along with a J-beta primer mix. A tag from a template-switch adaptor with 12 random nucleotides marked each cDNA molecule. From the 5' RACE reads, TCRdb called clonotypes with MiXCR, one entry per CDR3 protein. The table records just over 1 million distinct CDR3 sequences, more than 35% of them present only once. The sequencing sample was made of blood. The source is a woman aged 55-69 years in good health.

CDR3 sequence: CSARASGLSSYNEQFF. CDR3 DNA: TGCAGTGCTAGAGCCTCGGGACTTAGCTCCTACAATGAGCAGTTCTTC. This chain uses TRBV20-1 with TRBJ2-1, with D perhaps matching TRBD2 (6 bases). This CDR3 has 16 residues. Germline V gives CDR1 DFQATT, CDR2 SNEGSKA (reference sequence). Trimming left V 1 base short and J 0 bases short, with 13 bases between.